This T cell receptor (beta chain) was found in a study of T cell repertoires in cytomegalovirus infection. Study at large: Recently identified HLA-C-restricted and well-studied HLA-B-restricted CMV epitopes were used. An indication of both CMV infection and matching HLA type came from public TCR beta signatures. Broader study findings: Pooled public TCR beta family frequency picked out CMV carriers with the relevant HLA. Clonotype analysis showed dominance of the ex vivo response by HLA-C-restricted CMV-specific TCR beta clonotypes.

V lost 3 bases and J lost 1, with 9 bases in between. In germline, CDR1 is SGHTA, CDR2 FQGTGA. This CDR3 region has 14 residues. MiXCR, run by TCRdb on the reads, gives a single entry per CDR3 protein. The sample lists hundreds of thousands of distinct CDR3 sequences, about 33% occurring once. This clonotype came up many times. Its antigen is not identified. J is TRBJ1-1 and V is TRBV7-3; no definite D call. The clonotype was recovered from a human donor in good health (CMV status not recorded). Some clones in this sample may be carry-over from other donors' samples. The material was cultured PBMCs, obtained from culture after CMV antigen stimulation. CDR3 coding DNA: TGTGCCAGCAGCTTTATGGGCGGGAACACTGAAGCTTTCTTT. Its translation is CASSFMGGNTEAFF.